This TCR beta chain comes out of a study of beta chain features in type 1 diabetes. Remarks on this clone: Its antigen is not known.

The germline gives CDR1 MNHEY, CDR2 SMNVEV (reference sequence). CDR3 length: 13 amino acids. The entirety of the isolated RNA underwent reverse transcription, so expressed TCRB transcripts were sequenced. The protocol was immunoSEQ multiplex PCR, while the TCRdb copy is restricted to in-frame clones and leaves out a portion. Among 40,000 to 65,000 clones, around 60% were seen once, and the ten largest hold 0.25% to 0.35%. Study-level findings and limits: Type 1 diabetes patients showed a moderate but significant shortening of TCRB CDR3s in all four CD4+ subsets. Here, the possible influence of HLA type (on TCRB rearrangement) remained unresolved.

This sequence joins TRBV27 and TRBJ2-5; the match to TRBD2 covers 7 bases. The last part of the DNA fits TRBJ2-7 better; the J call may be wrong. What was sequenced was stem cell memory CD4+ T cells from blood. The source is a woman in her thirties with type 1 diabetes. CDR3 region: CASSQTSWYEQYF. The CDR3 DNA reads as TGTGCCAGCAGTCAGACTAGCTGGTACGAGCAGTACTTC.